This TCR beta chain was documented in a study of T cell responses to AZD1222 COVID-19 vaccine. The CDR3 has 13 amino acids. Deletions cut 8 bases from V and 2 bases from J, with 12 bases between. Germline V gene lookup returns CDR1 SGHTA and CDR2 FQGTGA. Profiling relied on immunoSEQ multiplex PCR, and the TCRdb table lists in-frame clones only, not all of them. The sample lists under 200,000 clones, approximately 90% seen once, with around 3.6% in the top ten. Study-wide findings and caveats: As reported, nearly half of all spike-specific TCRs target variant regions that are unmutated.

Of note for this clone: Its antigen is not known.

The rearrangement joins TRBV7-3 to TRBJ1-1, with D possibly TRBD1 on 6 matching bases. This material consisted of peripheral blood, taken 28 days after the second dose of the MenACWY control vaccine. This TCR was sampled from an adult who received the MenACWY meningococcal vaccine as a control. CDR3 nucleotide sequence: TGTGCCAGCGGTCGGGGGCCCAACACTGAAGCTTTCTTT. It codes for CASGRGPNTEAFF.